This T cell receptor beta chain was observed in a study of T-cell reconstitution after alpha-beta-depleted transplantation in children (dated by TCRdb to 2016 to 2018). Some background on the complete study: Using TCR repertoire profiling, the study followed T-cell immune reconstitution in a quantitative way in children after TCRalphabeta/CD19-depleted allogeneic hematopoietic cell transplantation. Overall results and qualifications from the work: Apparently early alphabetaT-cell count recovery about two months after transplant reportedly relied on only several hundred rapidly expanded clones derived from non-depleted graft cells. The high TCRbeta diversity at day 60 in some patients was ascribed to recipient T cells and intrathymic progenitors that had survived conditioning. The frequencies of hyperexpanded clones fell over the following months, and after one year, T-cell counts and TCRbeta diversity were mostly attributed to newly produced T cells.

The meaning of the sample's treatment or condition label: allogeneic hematopoietic cell transplantation with graft depleted of TCRalphabeta T cells and CD19 B cells. The children who served as transplant recipients had been given grafts of TCRalphabeta/CD19-depleted allogeneic hematopoietic cells. From the germline V gene, CDR1 is SGHRS and CDR2 is YFSETQ. Unmatched junction bases come to 8, with V trimmed by 0 bases and J by 6 bases. The CDR3 starts with the cysteine, ends with the phenylalanine, and has 17 residues. Only CDR3 DNA remains: 51 bases, in frame from the first base. The method behind the library was PCR. Instrument on record: Illumina HiSeq 2500. TCR library preparation used molecular barcoding, with unique molecular identifiers applied to normalize quantification of the TCRbeta repertoire. TCRdb reworked the public reads: Q25 trimming with fastp, MiXCR clone assembly, productive beta chains retained. Duplicate CDR3 protein sequences are folded into a single record with the most common DNA and genes. The sample table records some 260,000 distinct CDR3 sequences; more than 20% of these occur just once. The ten largest make up about 5% of the sample.

Regarding this clonotype: Which antigen it targets is not known. Base qualities are not recorded, but no much larger clone differs from it by a single base.

The chain was built from TRBV5-1 and TRBJ2-1, with 11 junctional bases fitting TRBD2. The specimen was PBMCs, mostly from graft donor cells, collected 360 days after TCRalphabeta/CD19-depleted stem cell transplant. The receptor's source is a female patient younger than 10 who had a stem cell transplant for congenital amegakaryocytic thrombocytopenia, so the T cells may come from the graft donor. Here the CDR3 is given as CASSLVGSGRAGNEQFF. In nucleotide form, the sequence is TGCGCCAGCAGCTTGGTCGGTAGCGGGAGGGCTGGCAATGAGCAGTTCTTC.